This TCR beta chain was sequenced in a study of T cells in Graves' hyperthyroidism and ophthalmopathy. TCR beta CDR3 regions were amplified from RNA transcripts. The TCR CDR3 first-round RT-PCR relied on the HTBI primer set. MiXCR, run by TCRdb on the multiplex PCR reads, gives a single entry per CDR3 protein. The sample yields hundreds of thousands of distinct CDR3 sequences, approximately 14% seen once. The V and J ends lost 1 base and 0 bases respectively, with 28 bases between them. Germline V gene lookup returns CDR1 SGHAT and CDR2 FQNNGV. The CDR3 runs 22 residues. This clonotype was seen ten or more times.

The chain has TRBV11-2 and TRBJ2-1, with D perhaps matching TRBD1 or TRBD2 (6 bases each). This sequence originates from a woman aged 25 to 39 with Graves' hyperthyroidism. Sequencing used blood. CDR3 protein: CASSLGARGTARWRSSYNEQFF. The CDR3 bases are TGTGCCAGCAGCTTAGGGGCGAGGGGGACTGCACGCTGGAGGAGCTCCTACAATGAGCAGTTCTTC.